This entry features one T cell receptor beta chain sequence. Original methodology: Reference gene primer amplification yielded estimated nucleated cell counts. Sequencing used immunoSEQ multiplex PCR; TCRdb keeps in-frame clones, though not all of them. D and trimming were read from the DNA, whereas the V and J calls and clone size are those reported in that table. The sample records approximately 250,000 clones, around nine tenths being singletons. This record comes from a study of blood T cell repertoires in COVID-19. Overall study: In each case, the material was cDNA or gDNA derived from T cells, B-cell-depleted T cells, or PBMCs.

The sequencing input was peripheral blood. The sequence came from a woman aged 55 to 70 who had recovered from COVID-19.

CDR3 DNA sequence: TGTGCCAGCAGCTTCCCGGGGGGGAACGAGCAGTACTTC. Protein sequence: CASSFPGGNEQYF. The rearrangement joins TRBV7-9 to TRBJ2-7, with TRBD2 matching 8 bases. V shed 3 bases and J 5 bases; nucleotides not matched to a gene: 3. CDR3 length: 13 amino acids. In germline, CDR1 is SEHNR, CDR2 FQNEAQ (reference sequence).